The clone carrying this TCR beta chain was seen only a few times. No antigen is known for it. With cryopreserved PBMCs as the source, around 2 micrograms of genomic DNA went to TCR beta libraries. Repertoires were generated with immunoSEQ multiplex PCR, while TCRdb's copy carries only in-frame clones and drops some. The sample yields nearly 50,000 clones, about three fifths seen once. This entry is derived from a study of cytotoxic CD8 clonotypes in ibrutinib-treated CLL. Overall study: The cohort had about a dozen relapsed/refractory and around 14 treatment-naive patients, around 18 IGHV unmutated. Patients attained approximately 24 partial and 2 complete responses; at median around 70 months, around 15 remained remitted while 12 progressed.

Whole-study findings and limits: Among the clonotypes, public ones were uncommon and contracted or held stable on treatment.

V lost 1 base to trimming and J lost 3 bases, with 10 bases between them. This CDR3 region has 15 residues. The germline gives CDR1 SGHRS, CDR2 YFSETQ. The receptor's source is a human donor with chronic lymphocytic leukemia. J is TRBJ1-4 and V is TRBV5-1, with D maybe TRBD1 (6 bases). This sample comprised PBMCs, obtained after 24 months of ibrutinib treatment. CDR3 in DNA: TGCGCCAGCAGCTTGATCGGACAGCCTAATGAAAAACTGTTTTTT. This translates into CASSLIGQPNEKLFF.